This T cell receptor beta chain was found in a study of blood T cell repertoires in COVID-19. Across the study: The analysed material was cDNA or gDNA that came from T cells, B-cell-depleted T cells, or PBMCs.

Individuals aged roughly 18 to 100 years were recruited from approximately 24 US areas. Participants had their cohort set by participant-reported clinical history. Before being deemed recovered, Cohort 3 donors had two negative PCRs, clearance, or symptom resolution. The data were produced by immunoSEQ multiplex PCR, yet TCRdb's version contains in-frame clones alone and is incomplete. The data show about 370,000 clones, around 89% seen once. The CDR3 spans 15 residues. The germline V gene encodes CDR1 MNHEY and CDR2 SVGAGI. V trimming: 7 bases; J trimming: 0 bases; junction bases outside the gene matches: 3.

The TCR comes from a man aged 18 to 29 who had recovered from COVID-19. The chain combines TRBV6-5 with TRBJ1-6; 7 bases map to TRBD1. Material for sequencing was PBMCs or T cells enriched from blood (not recorded which). CDR3 loop: CASKTGSSYNSPLHF. The DNA of the CDR3 is TGTGCCAGCAAGACAGGGAGCTCCTATAATTCACCCCTCCACTTT.